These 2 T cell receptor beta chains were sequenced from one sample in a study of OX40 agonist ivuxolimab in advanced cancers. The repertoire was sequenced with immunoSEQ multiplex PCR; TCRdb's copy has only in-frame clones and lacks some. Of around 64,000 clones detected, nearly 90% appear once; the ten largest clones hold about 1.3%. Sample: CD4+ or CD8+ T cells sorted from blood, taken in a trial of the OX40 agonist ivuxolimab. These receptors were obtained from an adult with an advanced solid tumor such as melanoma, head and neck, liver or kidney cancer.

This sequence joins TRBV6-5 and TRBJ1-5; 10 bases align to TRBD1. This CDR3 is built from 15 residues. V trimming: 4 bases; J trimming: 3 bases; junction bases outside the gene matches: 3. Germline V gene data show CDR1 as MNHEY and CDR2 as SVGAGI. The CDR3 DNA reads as TGTGCCAGCAGTTGGGGACAGGGGCCCAATCAGCCCCAGCATTTT. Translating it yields CASSWGQGPNQPQHF.

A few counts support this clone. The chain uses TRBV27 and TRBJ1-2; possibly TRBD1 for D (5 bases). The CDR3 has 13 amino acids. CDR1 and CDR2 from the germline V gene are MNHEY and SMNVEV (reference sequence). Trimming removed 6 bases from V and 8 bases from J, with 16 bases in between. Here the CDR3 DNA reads TGTGCCAGCAGGATCAGGGACGGTCAAGGCTACACCTTC. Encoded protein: CASRIRDGQGYTF.